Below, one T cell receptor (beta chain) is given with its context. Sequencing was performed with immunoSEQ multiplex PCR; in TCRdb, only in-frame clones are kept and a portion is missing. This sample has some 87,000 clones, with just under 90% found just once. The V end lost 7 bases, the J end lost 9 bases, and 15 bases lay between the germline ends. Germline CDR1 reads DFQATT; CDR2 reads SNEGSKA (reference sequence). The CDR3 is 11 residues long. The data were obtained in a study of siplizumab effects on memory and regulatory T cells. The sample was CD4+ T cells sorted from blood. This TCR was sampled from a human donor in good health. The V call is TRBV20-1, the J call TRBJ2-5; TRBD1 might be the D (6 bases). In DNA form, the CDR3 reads TGCAGTGGCCCGAGCCCAGGGGCCCAGTACTTC. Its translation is CSGPSPGAQYF.